The rows below give T cell receptor beta chains drawn from one sample of a study of T cell repertoires in cytomegalovirus infection. MiXCR was run by TCRdb on the reads, yielding one entry per CDR3 protein. The table includes approximately 100,000 distinct CDR3 sequences, under 55% detected once. The antigens of these receptors remain unknown. Material: CD8+ T cells from cultured PBMCs, obtained from culture after CMV antigen stimulation. These receptors all stem from a human donor in good health (CMV status not recorded). Some clones in this sample may be carry-over from other donors' samples. CDR3s leave out the opening cysteine and the closing phenylalanine or tryptophan. The D gene is left open where the match is weak.

v_gene	d_gene	CDR3aa
TRBV28	TRBD2	ASSSWTSGGVYEQF
TRBV4-1	-	ASSQELYNEQF
TRBV4-1	-	ASSRRGEGGPVASGANVLT
TRBV19	-	ASSWGLPYNEQF
TRBV29-1	-	SVEWDNYGYT
TRBV7-6	TRBD1	ASSPAIQGANNSPLH
TRBV25-1	TRBD1	ASSDGGTGEGYT
TRBV28	-	ASSPWTVKNIQY
TRBV12-3/TRBV12-4	TRBD1	ASGNPGTAHEQY
TRBV11-3	TRBD1	ASSLDRDSQETQY
TRBV7-8	-	ASSELSYNEQF
TRBV28	-	ASSLGDFRPPNQPQH
TRBV27	-	ASSFQDGYGYT
TRBV5-1	TRBD1	ASSPFQGQVNTEAF
TRBV11-2	TRBD2	ASSPRSGDHNEQF
TRBV7-9	-	ASSLARAGSYEQY
TRBV10-3	TRBD1	AIEGQLNTEAF
TRBV12-3/TRBV12-4	-	ASSLVTGTEAF
TRBV20-1	-	SARAVPLYNEQF
TRBV7-8	TRBD1	ASREPGQAFEAF